Many counts were recorded for the clone carrying this TCR beta chain. This sample was taken from a study of early T cells in non-severe SARS-CoV-2 infection. Trimming left V 2 bases short and J 5 bases short, with 12 bases between. Germline CDR1 is MNHEY and CDR2 is SVGAGI. The CDR3 covers 15 residues. TCRdb ran MiXCR on the 5' RACE reads and lists one entry per CDR3 protein. The sample has roughly 40,000 distinct CDR3 sequences; 4.7% are singletons. Sequenced sample: whole blood. The rearrangement uses TRBV6-5 and TRBJ2-2; a possible D gene is TRBD2 (6 bases). This sequence was found in an adult who was a healthcare worker with PCR-confirmed SARS-CoV-2 infection or an uninfected control (not recorded which). The CDR3, as DNA: TGTGCCAGCAGTTACGAGGAGGGTTCAACCGGGGAGCTGTTTTTT. Translating it yields CASSYEEGSTGELFF.